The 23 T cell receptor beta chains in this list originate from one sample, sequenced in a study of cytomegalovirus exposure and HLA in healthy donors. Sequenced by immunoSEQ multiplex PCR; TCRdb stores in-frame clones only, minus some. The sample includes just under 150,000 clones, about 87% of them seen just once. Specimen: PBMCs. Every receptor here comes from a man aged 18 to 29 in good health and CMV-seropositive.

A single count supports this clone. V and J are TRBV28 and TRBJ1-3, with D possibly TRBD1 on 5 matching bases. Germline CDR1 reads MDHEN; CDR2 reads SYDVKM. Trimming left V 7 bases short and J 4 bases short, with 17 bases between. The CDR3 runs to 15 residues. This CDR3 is CASKERGNLGNTIYF. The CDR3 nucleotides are TGTGCCAGCAAAGAACGGGGGAACCTGGGAAACACCATATATTTT.

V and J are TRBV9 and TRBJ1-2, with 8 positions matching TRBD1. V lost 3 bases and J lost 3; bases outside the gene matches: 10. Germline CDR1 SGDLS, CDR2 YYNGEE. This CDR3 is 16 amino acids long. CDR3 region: CASSAVTPTGDYGYTF. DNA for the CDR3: TGTGCCAGCAGCGCCGTAACCCCGACAGGGGACTATGGCTACACCTTC.

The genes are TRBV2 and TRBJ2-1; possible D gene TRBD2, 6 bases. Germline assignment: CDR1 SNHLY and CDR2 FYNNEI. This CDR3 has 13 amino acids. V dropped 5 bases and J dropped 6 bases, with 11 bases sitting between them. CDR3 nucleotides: TGTGCCAGCAGTCGGGAGCTGGGCAATGAGCAGTTCTTC. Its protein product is CASSRELGNEQFF.

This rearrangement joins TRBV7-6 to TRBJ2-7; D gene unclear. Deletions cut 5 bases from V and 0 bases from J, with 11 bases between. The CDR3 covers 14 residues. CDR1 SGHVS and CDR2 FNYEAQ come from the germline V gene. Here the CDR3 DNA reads TGTGCCAGCAGCATGGTTTCGAGCTCCTACGAGCAGTACTTC. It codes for CASSMVSSSYEQYF.

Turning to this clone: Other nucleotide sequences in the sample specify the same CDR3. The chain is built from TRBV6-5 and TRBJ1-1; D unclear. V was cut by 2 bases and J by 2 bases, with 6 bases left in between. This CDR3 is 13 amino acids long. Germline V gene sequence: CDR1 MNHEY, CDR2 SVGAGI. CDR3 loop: CASSYSVNTEAFF. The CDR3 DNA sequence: TGTGCCAGCAGTTACAGCGTTAACACTGAAGCTTTCTTT.

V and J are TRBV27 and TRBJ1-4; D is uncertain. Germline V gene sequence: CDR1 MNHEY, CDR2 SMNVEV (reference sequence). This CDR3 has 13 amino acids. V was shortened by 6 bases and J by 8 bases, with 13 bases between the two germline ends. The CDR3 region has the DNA TGTGCCAGCAGATTCAGGCATCAAGAAAAACTGTTTTTT. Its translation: CASRFRHQEKLFF.

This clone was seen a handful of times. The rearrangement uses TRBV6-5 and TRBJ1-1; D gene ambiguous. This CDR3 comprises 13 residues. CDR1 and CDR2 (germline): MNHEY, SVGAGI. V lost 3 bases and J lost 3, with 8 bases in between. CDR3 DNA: TGTGCCAGCAGTTATGGGCCACACACTGAAGCTTTCTTT. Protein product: CASSYGPHTEAFF.

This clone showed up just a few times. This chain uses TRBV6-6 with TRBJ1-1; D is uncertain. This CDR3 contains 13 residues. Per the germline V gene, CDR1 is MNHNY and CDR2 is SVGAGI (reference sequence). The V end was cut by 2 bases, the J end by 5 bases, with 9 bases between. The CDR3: CASSYKEVTEAFF. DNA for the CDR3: TGTGCCAGCAGTTACAAGGAGGTTACTGAAGCTTTCTTT.

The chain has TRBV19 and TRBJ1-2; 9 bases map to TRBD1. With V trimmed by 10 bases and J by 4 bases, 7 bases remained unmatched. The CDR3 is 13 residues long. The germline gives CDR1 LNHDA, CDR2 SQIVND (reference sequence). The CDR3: CATNTGGSYGYTF. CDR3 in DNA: TGTGCCACCAATACAGGGGGCTCCTATGGCTACACCTTC.

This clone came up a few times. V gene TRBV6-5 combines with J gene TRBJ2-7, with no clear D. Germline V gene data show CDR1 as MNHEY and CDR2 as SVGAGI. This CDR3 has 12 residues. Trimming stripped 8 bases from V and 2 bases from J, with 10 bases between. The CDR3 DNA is TGTGCCAGCGCGGATCCGACCTACGAGCAGTACTTC. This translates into CASADPTYEQYF.

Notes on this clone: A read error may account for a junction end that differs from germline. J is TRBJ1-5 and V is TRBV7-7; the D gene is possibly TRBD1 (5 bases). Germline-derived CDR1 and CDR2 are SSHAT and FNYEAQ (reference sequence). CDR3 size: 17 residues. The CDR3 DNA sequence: TGTGCCAGCACCTTAGGGATGAGCAGGGATCCCAATCAGCCCCAGCATTTT. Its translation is CASTLGMSRDPNQPQHF.

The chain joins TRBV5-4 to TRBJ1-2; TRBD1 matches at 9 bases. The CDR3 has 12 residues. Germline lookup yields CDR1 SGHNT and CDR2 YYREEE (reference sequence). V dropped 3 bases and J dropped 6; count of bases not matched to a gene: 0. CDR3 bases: TGTGCCAGCAGCTGGGACAGGGATGGCTACACCTTC. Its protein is CASSWDRDGYTF.

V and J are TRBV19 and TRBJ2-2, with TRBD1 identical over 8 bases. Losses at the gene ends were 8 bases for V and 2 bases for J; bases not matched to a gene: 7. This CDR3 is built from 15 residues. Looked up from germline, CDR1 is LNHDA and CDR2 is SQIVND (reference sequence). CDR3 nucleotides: TGTGCCAGTGTCCCCGGGACAGGCAACACCGGGGAGCTGTTTTTT. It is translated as CASVPGTGNTGELFF.

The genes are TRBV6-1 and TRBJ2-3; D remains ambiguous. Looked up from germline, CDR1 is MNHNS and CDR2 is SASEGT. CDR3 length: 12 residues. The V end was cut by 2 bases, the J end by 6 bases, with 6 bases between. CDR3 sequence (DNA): TGTGCCAGCAGTGAAATGGCCGATACGCAGTATTTT. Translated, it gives CASSEMADTQYF.

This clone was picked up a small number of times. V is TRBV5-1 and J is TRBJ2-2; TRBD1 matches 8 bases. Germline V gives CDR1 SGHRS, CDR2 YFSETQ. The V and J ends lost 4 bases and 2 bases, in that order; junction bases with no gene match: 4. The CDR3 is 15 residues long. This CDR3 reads CASSRDRLNTGELFF. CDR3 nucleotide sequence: TGCGCCAGCAGCCGGGACAGGCTAAACACCGGGGAGCTGTTTTTT.

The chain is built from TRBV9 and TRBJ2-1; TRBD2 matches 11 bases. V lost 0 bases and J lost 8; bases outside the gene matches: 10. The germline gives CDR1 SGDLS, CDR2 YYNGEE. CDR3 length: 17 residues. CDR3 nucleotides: TGTGCCAGCAGCGTAGGGGTAGCGGGAGGGGAGGGGCATGAGCAGTTCTTC. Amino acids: CASSVGVAGGEGHEQFF.

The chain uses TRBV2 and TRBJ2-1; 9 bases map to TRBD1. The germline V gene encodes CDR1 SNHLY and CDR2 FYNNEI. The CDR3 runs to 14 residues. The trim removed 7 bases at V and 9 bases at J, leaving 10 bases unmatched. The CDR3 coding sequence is TGTGCCAGCATAAAGGGACAGGGCTACGGTGAGCAGTTCTTC. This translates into CASIKGQGYGEQFF.

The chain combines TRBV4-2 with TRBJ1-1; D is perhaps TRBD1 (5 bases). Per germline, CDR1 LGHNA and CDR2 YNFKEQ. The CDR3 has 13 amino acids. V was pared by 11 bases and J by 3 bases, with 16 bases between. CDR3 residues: CAAGGTRYTEAFF. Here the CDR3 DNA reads TGTGCCGCCGGGGGGACTCGATACACTGAAGCTTTCTTT.

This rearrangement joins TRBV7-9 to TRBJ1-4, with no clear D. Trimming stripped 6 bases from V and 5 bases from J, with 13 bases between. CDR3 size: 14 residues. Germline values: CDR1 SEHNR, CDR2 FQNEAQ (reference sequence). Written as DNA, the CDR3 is TGTGCCAGCAGTCCTAGGGAGGGCAATGAAAAACTGTTTTTT. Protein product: CASSPREGNEKLFF.

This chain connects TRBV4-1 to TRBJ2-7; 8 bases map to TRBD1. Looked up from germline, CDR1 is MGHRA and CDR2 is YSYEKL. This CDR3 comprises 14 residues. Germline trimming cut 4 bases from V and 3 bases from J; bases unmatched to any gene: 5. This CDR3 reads CASSPGTGLYEQYF. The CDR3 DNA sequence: TGCGCCAGCAGCCCCGGGACAGGCCTCTACGAGCAGTACTTC.

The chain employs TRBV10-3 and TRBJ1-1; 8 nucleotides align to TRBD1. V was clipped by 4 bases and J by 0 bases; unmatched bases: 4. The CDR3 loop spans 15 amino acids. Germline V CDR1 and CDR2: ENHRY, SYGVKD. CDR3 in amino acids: CAISVTGAMNTEAFF. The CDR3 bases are TGTGCCATCAGTGTGACAGGGGCCATGAACACTGAAGCTTTCTTT.

CDR3 nucleotide sequence: TGTGCCAGCAGCGTAATTAGCGGGACCTACAATGAGCAGTTCTTC. Encoded protein: CASSVISGTYNEQFF. The chain recombines TRBV9 with TRBJ2-1, with 8 bases lining up with TRBD2. The CDR3 consists of 15 residues. J gave up 2 bases and V 1 base, and 2 bases lay outside the gene matches. Germline V gives CDR1 SGDLS, CDR2 YYNGEE.

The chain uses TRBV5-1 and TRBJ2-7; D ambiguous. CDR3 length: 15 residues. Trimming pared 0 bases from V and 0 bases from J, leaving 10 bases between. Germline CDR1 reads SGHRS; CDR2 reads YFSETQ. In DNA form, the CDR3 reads TGCGCCAGCAGCTTGGGGTCTTCGAGCTCCTACGAGCAGTACTTC. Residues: CASSLGSSSSYEQYF.